The entry below gives a single T cell receptor beta chain sequence along with its context. Its antigen is currently unknown. Germline V lookup: CDR1 SGHTA, CDR2 FQGTGA. The CDR3 has 16 amino acids. V was clipped by 4 bases and J by 1 base; unmatched bases: 6. PCR was performed using 60 Vbeta and 13 Jbeta primers. Method: immunoSEQ multiplex PCR; TCRdb's copy keeps in-frame clones and lacks some. Of 170,000 or so clones listed, around four fifths are singletons. Among the donors, all were healthy bone marrow donors. The source of the sample is a study of cytomegalovirus exposure and HLA in healthy donors. As for the study in general: A previous analysis identified 90 million to 140 million unique TCR beta sequences derived from 180 million or so T cells. General study points: Rates of TCR association differed by HLA locus in a later analysis, with DRB1 highest and HLA-C lowest.

V usage is TRBV7-3 and J usage is TRBJ2-3, with 9 positions matching TRBD2. The sequenced material came from PBMCs. This TCR was sampled from a woman in her forties or fifties in good health and CMV-seropositive. CDR3 residues: CASSSRERGGTDTQYF. The CDR3 region has the DNA TGTGCCAGCAGCTCTCGGGAGCGGGGGGGCACAGATACGCAGTATTTT. Full variable domain (outside the CDR3, taken from reference TRBV7-3 and TRBJ2-3): GAGVSQTPSNKVTEKGKYVELRCDPISGHTALYWYRQSLGQGPEFLIYFQGTGAADDSGLPNDRFFAVRPEGSVSTLKIQRTERGDSAVYLCASSSRERGGTDTQYFGPGTRLTVL.